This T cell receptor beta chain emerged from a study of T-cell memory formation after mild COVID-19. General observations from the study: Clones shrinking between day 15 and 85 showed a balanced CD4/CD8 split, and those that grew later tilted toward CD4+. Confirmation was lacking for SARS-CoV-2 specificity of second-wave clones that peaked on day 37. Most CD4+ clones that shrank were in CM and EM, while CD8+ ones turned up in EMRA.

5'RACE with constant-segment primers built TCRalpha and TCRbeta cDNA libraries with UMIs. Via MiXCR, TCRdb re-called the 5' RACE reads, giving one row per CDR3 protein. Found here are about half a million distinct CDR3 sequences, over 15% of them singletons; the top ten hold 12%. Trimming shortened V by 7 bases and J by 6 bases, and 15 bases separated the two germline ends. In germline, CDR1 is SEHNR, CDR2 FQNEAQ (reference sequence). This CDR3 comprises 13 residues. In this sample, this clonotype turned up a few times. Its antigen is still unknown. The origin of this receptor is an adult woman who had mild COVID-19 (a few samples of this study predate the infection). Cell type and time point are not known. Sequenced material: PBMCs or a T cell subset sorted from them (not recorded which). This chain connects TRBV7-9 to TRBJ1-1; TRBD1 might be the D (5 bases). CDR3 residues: CASIGQGDPEAFF. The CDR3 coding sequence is TGTGCCAGCATTGGACAAGGGGATCCTGAAGCTTTCTTT.